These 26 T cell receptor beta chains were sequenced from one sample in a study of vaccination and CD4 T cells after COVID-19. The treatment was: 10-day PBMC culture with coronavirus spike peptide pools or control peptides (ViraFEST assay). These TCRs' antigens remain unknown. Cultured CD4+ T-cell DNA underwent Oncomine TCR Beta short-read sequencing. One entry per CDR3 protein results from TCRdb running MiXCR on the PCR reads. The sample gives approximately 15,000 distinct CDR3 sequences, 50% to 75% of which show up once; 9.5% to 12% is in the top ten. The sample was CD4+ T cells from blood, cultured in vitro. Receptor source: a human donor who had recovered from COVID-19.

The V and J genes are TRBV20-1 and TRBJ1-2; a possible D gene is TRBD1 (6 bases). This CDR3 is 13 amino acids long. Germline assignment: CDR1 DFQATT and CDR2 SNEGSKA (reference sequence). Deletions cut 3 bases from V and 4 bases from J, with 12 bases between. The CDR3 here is CSASAQGAYGYTF. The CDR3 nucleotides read TGCAGTGCTAGCGCACAGGGAGCCTATGGCTACACCTTC.

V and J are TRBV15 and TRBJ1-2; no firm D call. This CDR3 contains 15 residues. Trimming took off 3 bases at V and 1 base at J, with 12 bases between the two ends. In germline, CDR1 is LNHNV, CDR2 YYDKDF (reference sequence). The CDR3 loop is CATSRPGSLNYGYTF. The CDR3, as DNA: TGTGCCACCAGCAGGCCCGGATCCCTTAACTATGGCTACACCTTC.

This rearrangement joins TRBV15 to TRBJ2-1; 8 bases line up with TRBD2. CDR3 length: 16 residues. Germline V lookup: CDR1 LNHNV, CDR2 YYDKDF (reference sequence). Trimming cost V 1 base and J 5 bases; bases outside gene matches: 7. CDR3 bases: TGTGCCACCAGCAGAGGTTCTAGCGGGCTAGACAATGAGCAGTTCTTC. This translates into CATSRGSSGLDNEQFF.

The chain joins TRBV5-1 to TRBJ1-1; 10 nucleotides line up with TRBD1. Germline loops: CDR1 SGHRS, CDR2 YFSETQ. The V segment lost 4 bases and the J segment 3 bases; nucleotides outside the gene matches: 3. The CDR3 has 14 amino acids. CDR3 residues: CASSVGTGDTEAFF. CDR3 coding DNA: TGCGCCAGCAGCGTCGGGACAGGGGACACTGAAGCTTTCTTT.

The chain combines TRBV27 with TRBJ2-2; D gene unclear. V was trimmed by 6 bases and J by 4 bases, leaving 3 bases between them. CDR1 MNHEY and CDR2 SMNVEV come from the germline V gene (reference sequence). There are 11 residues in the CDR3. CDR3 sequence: CASRTTGELFF. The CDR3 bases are TGTGCCAGCAGGACCACCGGGGAGCTGTTTTTT.

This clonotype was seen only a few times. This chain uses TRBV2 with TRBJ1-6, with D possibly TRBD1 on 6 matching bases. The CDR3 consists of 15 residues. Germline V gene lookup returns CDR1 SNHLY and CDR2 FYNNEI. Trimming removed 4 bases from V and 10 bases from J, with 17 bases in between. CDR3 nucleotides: TGTGCCAGCAGTGGGGCCCCGGGACAAGGGTCACCCCTCCACTTT. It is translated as CASSGAPGQGSPLHF.

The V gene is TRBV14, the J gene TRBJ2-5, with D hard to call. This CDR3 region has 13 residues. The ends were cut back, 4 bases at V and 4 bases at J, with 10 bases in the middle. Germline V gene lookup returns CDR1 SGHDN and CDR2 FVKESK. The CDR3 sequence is CASSPPWGETQYF. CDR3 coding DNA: TGTGCCAGCAGCCCCCCATGGGGAGAGACCCAGTACTTC.

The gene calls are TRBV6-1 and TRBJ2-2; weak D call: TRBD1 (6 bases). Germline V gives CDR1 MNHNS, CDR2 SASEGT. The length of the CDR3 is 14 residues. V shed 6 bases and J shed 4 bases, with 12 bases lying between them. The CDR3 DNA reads TGTGCCAGCAGGTCGGGACACCCCACCGGGGAGCTGTTTTTT. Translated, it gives CASRSGHPTGELFF.

CDR3 coding DNA: TGTGCCAGCAGTGTCCGGGACTACACAGATACGCAGTATTTT. Its protein product is CASSVRDYTDTQYF. This chain connects TRBV2 to TRBJ2-3, with 7 bases that match TRBD2. The germline gives CDR1 SNHLY, CDR2 FYNNEI. The CDR3 loop spans 14 amino acids. V was pared by 4 bases and J by 2 bases, with 3 bases of the junction left unmatched. Supplemented by reference TRBV2 and TRBJ2-3, the full variable domain reads EPEVTQTPSHQVTQMGQEVILRCVPISNHLYFYWYRQILGQKVEFLVSFYNNEISEKSEIFDDQFSVERPDGSNFTLKIRSTKLEDSAMYFCASSVRDYTDTQYFGPGTRLTVL.

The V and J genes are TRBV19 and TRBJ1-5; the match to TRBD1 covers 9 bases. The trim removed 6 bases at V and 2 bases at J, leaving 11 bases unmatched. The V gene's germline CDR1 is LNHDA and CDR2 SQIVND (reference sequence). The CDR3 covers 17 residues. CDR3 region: CASSSGQGVDGNQPQHF. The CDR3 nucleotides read TGTGCCAGTAGCTCGGGACAGGGTGTCGACGGCAATCAGCCCCAGCATTTT.

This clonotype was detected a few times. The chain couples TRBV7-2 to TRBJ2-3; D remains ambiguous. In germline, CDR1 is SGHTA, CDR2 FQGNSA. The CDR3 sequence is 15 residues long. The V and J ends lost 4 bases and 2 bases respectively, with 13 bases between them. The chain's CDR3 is CASSSSPGFTDTQYF. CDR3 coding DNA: TGTGCCAGCAGCTCCTCCCCGGGTTTCACAGATACGCAGTATTTT.

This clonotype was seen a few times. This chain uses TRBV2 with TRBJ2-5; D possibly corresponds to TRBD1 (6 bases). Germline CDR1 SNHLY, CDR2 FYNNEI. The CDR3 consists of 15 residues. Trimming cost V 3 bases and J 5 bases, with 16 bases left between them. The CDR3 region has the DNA TGTGCCAGCAGTGACAGGACAGCCCTCGGTGAGACCCAGTACTTC. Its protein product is CASSDRTALGETQYF.

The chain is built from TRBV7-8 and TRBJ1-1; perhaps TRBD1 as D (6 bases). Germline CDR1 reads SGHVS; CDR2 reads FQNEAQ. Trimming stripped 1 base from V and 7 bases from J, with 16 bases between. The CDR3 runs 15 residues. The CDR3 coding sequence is TGTGCCAGCAGCTTAGTCACAGGGATAACAATTGAAGCTTTCTTT. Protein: CASSLVTGITIEAFF.

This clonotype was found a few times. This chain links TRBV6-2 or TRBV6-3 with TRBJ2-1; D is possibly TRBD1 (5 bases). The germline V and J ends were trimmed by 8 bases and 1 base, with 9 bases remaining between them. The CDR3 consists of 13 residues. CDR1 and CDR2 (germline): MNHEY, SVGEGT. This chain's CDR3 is CASGAVSYNEQFF. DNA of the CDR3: TGTGCCAGCGGGGCGGTATCCTACAATGAGCAGTTCTTC.

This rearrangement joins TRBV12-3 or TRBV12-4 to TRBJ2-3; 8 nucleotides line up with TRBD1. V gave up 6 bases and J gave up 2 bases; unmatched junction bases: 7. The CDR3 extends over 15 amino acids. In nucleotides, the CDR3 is TGTGCCAGCAGATCACAGGGGGTGGACACAGATACGCAGTATTTT. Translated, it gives CASRSQGVDTDTQYF.

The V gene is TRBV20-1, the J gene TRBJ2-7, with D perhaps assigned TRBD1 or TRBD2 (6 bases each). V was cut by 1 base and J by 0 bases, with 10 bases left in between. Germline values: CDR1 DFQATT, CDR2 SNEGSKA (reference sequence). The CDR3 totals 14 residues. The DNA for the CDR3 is TGCAGTGCTAGAGGAGGGGGGAGCTCCTACGAGCAGTACTTC. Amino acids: CSARGGGSSYEQYF.

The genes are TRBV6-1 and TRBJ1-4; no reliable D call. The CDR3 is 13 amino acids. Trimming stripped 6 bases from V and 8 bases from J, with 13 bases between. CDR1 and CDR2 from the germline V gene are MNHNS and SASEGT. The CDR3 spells CASSRTVGEKLFF. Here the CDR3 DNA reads TGTGCCAGCAGCCGGACTGTAGGGGAAAAACTGTTTTTT.

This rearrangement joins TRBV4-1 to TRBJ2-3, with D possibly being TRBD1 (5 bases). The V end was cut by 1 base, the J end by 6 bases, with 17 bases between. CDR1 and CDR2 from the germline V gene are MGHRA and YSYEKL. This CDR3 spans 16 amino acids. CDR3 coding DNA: TGCGCCAGCAGCCAAGCTGGCAGGGATCTCACTGATACGCAGTATTTT. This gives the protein CASSQAGRDLTDTQYF.

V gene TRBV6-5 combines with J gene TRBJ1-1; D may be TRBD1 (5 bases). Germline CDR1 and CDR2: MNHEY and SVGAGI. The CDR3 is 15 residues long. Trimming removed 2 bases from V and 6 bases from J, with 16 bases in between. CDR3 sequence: CASSYRVGRNAEAFF. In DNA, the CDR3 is TGTGCCAGCAGTTACCGAGTGGGGCGTAACGCTGAAGCTTTCTTT.

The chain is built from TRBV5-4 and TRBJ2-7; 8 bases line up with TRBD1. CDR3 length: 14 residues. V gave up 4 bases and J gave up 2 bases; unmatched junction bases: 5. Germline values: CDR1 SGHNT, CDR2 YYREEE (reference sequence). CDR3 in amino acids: CASSRDRTAYEQYF. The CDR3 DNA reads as TGTGCCAGCAGCCGGGACAGGACCGCCTACGAGCAGTACTTC.

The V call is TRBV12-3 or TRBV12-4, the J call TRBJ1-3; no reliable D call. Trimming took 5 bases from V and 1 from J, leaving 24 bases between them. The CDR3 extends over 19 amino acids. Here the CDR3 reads CASSTPSGLPFRSGNTIYF. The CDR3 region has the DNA TGTGCCAGCAGTACCCCCTCAGGTCTCCCTTTCAGATCTGGAAACACCATATATTTT.

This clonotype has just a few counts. The CDR3 region is CASSSSGSPLHF. Written as DNA, the CDR3 is TGTGCCAGCAGCTCATCGGGTTCACCCCTCCACTTT. This chain links TRBV11-2 with TRBJ1-6; no clear D. CDR1 SGHAT and CDR2 FQNNGV come from the germline V gene. Between the trimmed V and J ends, which lost 4 bases and 9 bases, there was a span of 7 bases. The CDR3 covers 12 residues.

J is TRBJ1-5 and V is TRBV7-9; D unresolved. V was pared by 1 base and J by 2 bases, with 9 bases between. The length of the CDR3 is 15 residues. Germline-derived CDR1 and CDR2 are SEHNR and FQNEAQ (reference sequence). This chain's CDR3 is CASSLDGAGNQPQHF. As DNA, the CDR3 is TGTGCCAGCAGCTTAGACGGAGCGGGCAATCAGCCCCAGCATTTT.

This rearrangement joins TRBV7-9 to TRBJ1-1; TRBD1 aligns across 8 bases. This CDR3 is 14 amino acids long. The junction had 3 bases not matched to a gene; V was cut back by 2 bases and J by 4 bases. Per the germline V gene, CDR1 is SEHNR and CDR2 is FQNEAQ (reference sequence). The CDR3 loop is CASSLQGAGTEAFF. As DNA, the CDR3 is TGTGCCAGCAGCTTACAGGGGGCGGGCACTGAAGCTTTCTTT.

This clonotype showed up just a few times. CDR3 amino acids: CATSAVQGGELFF. As DNA, the CDR3 is TGTGCCACCAGTGCCGTCCAGGGTGGGGAGCTGTTTTTT. The chain employs TRBV24-1 and TRBJ2-2; D may be TRBD1 (5 bases). This CDR3 region has 13 residues. Trimming shortened V by 5 bases and J by 8 bases, and 11 bases separated the two germline ends. The germline gives CDR1 KGHDR, CDR2 SFDVKD.

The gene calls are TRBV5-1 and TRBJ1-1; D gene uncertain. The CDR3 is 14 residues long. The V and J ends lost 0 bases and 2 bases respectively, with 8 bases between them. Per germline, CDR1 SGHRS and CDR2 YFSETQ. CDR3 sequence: CASSLGSDNTEAFF. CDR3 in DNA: TGCGCCAGCAGCTTGGGGTCAGACAACACTGAAGCTTTCTTT.